The 32 T cell receptor beta chains reported below all come from one sample, sequenced in a study of T cell responses to AZD1222 COVID-19 vaccine. TCRdb's table, derived via immunoSEQ multiplex PCR, lists solely in-frame clones and lacks some. The sample gives 150,000 to 200,000 clones, roughly nine tenths of which show up once; approximately 3.4% is in the top ten. The starting material was peripheral blood, obtained 28 days after the second AZD1222 dose. The receptors derive from an adult who received the AZD1222 COVID-19 vaccine.

This chain links TRBV9 with TRBJ2-2; D ambiguous. Trimming cost V 0 bases and J 8 bases, with 11 bases left between them. This CDR3 spans 14 amino acids. CDR1 and CDR2 from the germline V gene are SGDLS and YYNGEE. DNA of the CDR3: TGTGCCAGCAGCGTAGATCCGCTGGAAGGGGAGCTGTTTTTT. It is translated as CASSVDPLEGELFF.

In this sample, this clone turned up once. The DNA for the CDR3 is TGTGCCTACCGAGGCATGGCCTCCTACGAGCAGTACTTC. It is translated as CAYRGMASYEQYF. The chain links TRBV30 to TRBJ2-7; D gene ambiguous. Germline values: CDR1 GTSNPN, CDR2 SVGIG (reference sequence). There are 13 residues in the CDR3. V was trimmed by 7 bases and J by 0 bases, leaving 13 bases between them.

This clone has only one observation. V usage is TRBV11-2 and J usage is TRBJ1-1, with D unresolved. CDR1 is SGHAT, CDR2 FQNNGV, per germline. CDR3 length equals 14 residues. Trimming stripped 3 bases from V and 7 bases from J, with 15 bases between. The CDR3 loop is CASSLAGESIEAFF. The CDR3 bases are TGTGCCAGCAGCTTGGCAGGTGAGAGTATTGAAGCTTTCTTT.

DNA for the CDR3: TGTGCCAGCAGCCCACTCGGGGCACTGAACGCTTTCTTT. Protein sequence: CASSPLGALNAFF. The chain is built from TRBV11-2 and TRBJ1-1; a possible D gene is TRBD1 (5 bases). The CDR3 runs 13 residues. The V gene lost 5 bases and the J gene lost 11 bases, with 18 bases spanning the gap. Germline V gene lookup returns CDR1 SGHAT and CDR2 FQNNGV.

The genes are TRBV5-4 and TRBJ2-5, with D possibly called TRBD1 or TRBD2 (6 bases each). Trimming cost V 0 bases and J 4 bases, with 10 bases left between them. This CDR3 spans 14 amino acids. Germline CDR1 is SGHNT and CDR2 is YYREEE (reference sequence). In DNA, the CDR3 is TGTGCCAGCAGCTTGGAGGGGGGACGAGAGACCCAGTACTTC. Its translation is CASSLEGGRETQYF. The full variable domain, rest sourced from reference TRBV5-4 and TRBJ2-5, is ETGVTQSPTHLIKTRGQQVTLRCSSQSGHNTVSWYQQALGQGPQFIFQYYREEENGRGNFPPRFSGLQFPNYSSELNVNALELDDSALYLCASSLEGGRETQYFGPGTRLLVL.

The rearrangement links TRBV7-8 to TRBJ1-2; 7 bases are shared with TRBD1. Germline loops: CDR1 SGHVS, CDR2 FQNEAQ. This CDR3 is 15 amino acids long. V shed 7 bases, J shed 6 bases, and the junction held 14 bases outside the gene matches. CDR3: CASNPRTGPFDGYTF. CDR3 nucleotides: TGTGCCAGCAACCCAAGGACAGGCCCTTTCGATGGCTACACCTTC.

The genes are TRBV7-3 and TRBJ1-1, with D unresolved. The V gene's germline CDR1 is SGHTA and CDR2 FQGTGA. V was cut by 2 bases and J by 5 bases, with 9 bases left in between. The CDR3 has 13 amino acids. The CDR3 loop reads CASSLSPGTEAFF. In DNA, the CDR3 is TGTGCCAGCAGCTTATCCCCCGGGACTGAAGCTTTCTTT.

This clone came up once. The chain carries TRBV24-1 and TRBJ1-5; D call uncertain. The CDR3 is 13 amino acids. The V end was cut by 6 bases, the J end by 8 bases, with 13 bases between. CDR1 is KGHDR, CDR2 SFDVKD, per germline. The CDR3 DNA reads as TGTGCCACCAGTTCGTCGGCCTGGGAGCCCCAGCATTTT. It specifies CATSSSAWEPQHF.

V and J are TRBV21-1 and TRBJ2-7; the table's D gene call, TRBD2, was not cross checked with the DNA. TRBV21-1 is described as a pseudogene. CDR3 length equals 17 residues. The CDR3 sequence is CASSKVPWRESDYEQYF. For the CDR3, the DNA is TGTGCCAGCAGCAAAGTACCCTGGCGGGAGAGTGACTACGAGCAGTACTTC.

The chain combines TRBV19 with TRBJ1-5; TRBD1 is a possible D gene (5 bases). Germline V gives CDR1 LNHDA, CDR2 SQIVND (reference sequence). This CDR3 has 15 amino acids. Trimming removed 4 bases at V and 0 bases at J, with 10 bases between. CDR3 sequence: CASSNYRNSNQPQHF. For the CDR3, the DNA is TGTGCCAGTAGTAATTACAGGAATAGCAATCAGCCCCAGCATTTT.

The chain combines TRBV25-1 with TRBJ2-1; D call uncertain. The CDR3 has 13 residues. Germline CDR1 MGHDK, CDR2 SYGVNS. V was cut by 3 bases and J by 5 bases, with 8 bases left in between. The CDR3 reads CASSETGHNEQFF. DNA of the CDR3: TGTGCCAGCAGTGAGACTGGACACAATGAGCAGTTCTTC.

This chain links TRBV30 with TRBJ2-7; D unclear. The V gene's germline CDR1 is GTSNPN and CDR2 SVGIG (reference sequence). Trimming removed 0 bases at V and 13 bases at J, with 22 bases between. CDR3 size: 14 residues. The DNA for the CDR3 is TGTGCCTGGAGTGTCGAAGGAGTGGCCCACCCTATATACTTC. It translates to CAWSVEGVAHPIYF.

The rearrangement joins TRBV27 to TRBJ1-5; 9 bases are a match to TRBD1. The CDR3 runs to 17 residues. Germline CDR1 is MNHEY and CDR2 is SMNVEV (reference sequence). V lost 0 bases and J lost 2; bases outside the gene matches: 5. The CDR3 coding sequence is TGTGCCAGCAGTTTATCGGGACAGGGTTTGGGCAATCAGCCCCAGCATTTT. It encodes CASSLSGQGLGNQPQHF.

The CDR3 coding sequence is TGTGCCAGCGGGGGAAATCAGGCTGAAGCTTTCTTT. Its protein product is CASGGNQAEAFF. The chain has TRBV28 and TRBJ1-1, with D perhaps TRBD1 (5 bases). Germline CDR1 MDHEN, CDR2 SYDVKM. Trimming removed 8 bases at V and 6 bases at J, with 13 bases between. The CDR3 spans 12 residues. Variable domain in full (rest from reference TRBV28 and TRBJ1-1): DVKVTQSSRYLVKRTGEKVFLECVQDMDHENMFWYRQDPGLGLRLIYFSYDVKMKEKGDIPEGYSVSREKKERFSLILESASTNQTSMYLCASGGNQAEAFFGQGTRLTVV.

The chain is built from TRBV18 and TRBJ1-2; D perhaps matches TRBD1 (6 bases). The V end was cut by 0 bases, the J end by 4 bases, with 12 bases between. The CDR3 consists of 15 residues. The germline gives CDR1 KGHSH, CDR2 LQKENI. DNA of the CDR3: TGTGCCAGCTCACCACCAGTACAGGGAACCTATGGCTACACCTTC. It codes for CASSPPVQGTYGYTF.

Only one count was recorded for this clone. V is TRBV28 and J is TRBJ1-2, with TRBD1 matching over 8 bases. The junction had 8 bases not matched to a gene; V was cut back by 8 bases and J by 6 bases. CDR1 MDHEN and CDR2 SYDVKM come from the germline V gene. This CDR3 contains 13 residues. The CDR3 DNA reads as TGTGCCAGCTACGACAGGGGCATCGATGGCTACACCTTC. Protein sequence: CASYDRGIDGYTF.

J is TRBJ1-6 and V is TRBV28; D might be TRBD1 (6 bases). V gave up 10 bases and J gave up 10 bases, with 14 bases separating them. The CDR3 runs to 12 residues. Per germline, CDR1 MDHEN and CDR2 SYDVKM. The CDR3: CATGQFQSPLHF. CDR3 coding DNA: TGTGCCACCGGACAGTTCCAATCACCCCTCCACTTT.

The rearrangement uses TRBV2 and TRBJ2-1; 10 bases are a match to TRBD2. CDR3 size: 16 residues. Germline assignment: CDR1 SNHLY and CDR2 FYNNEI. With 4 bases clipped from V and 2 bases from J, the junction kept 5 bases outside the gene matches. The CDR3, as DNA: TGTGCCAGCAGTGGGGGACTAGCGTTCCCCTACAATGAGCAGTTCTTC. Translated, it gives CASSGGLAFPYNEQFF.

The genes are TRBV25-1 and TRBJ2-2; 7 bases map to TRBD1. Germline trimming cut 8 bases from V and 5 bases from J; bases unmatched to any gene: 14. Germline loops: CDR1 MGHDK, CDR2 SYGVNS. This CDR3 comprises 16 residues. This chain's CDR3 is CASRPSQTGRTGELFF. The CDR3, as DNA: TGTGCCAGCCGCCCTAGCCAGACAGGGCGGACCGGGGAGCTGTTTTTT.

The chain couples TRBV7-9 to TRBJ2-1, with TRBD2 matching over 7 bases. V shed 4 bases, J shed 5 bases, and the junction held 8 bases outside the gene matches. The germline CDR1 and CDR2 sequences are SEHNR and FQNEAQ (reference sequence). The CDR3 runs to 15 residues. This chain's CDR3 is CASSSNRDYDNEQFF. The CDR3 nucleotides are TGTGCCAGCAGCTCAAACCGGGACTACGACAATGAGCAGTTCTTC.

The J gene is TRBJ2-7, the V gene TRBV28; perhaps D is TRBD1 or TRBD2 (5 bases each). Per the germline V gene, CDR1 is MDHEN and CDR2 is SYDVKM. The CDR3 covers 14 residues. Deletions cut 6 bases from V and 1 base from J, with 13 bases between. The CDR3 sequence is CASRTGTVSYEQYF. CDR3 nucleotides: TGTGCCAGCAGAACCGGGACGGTTTCCTACGAGCAGTACTTC.

This chain's CDR3 is CASSDIGAKNIQYF. CDR3 bases: TGTGCCAGCAGTGATATTGGGGCAAAAAACATTCAGTACTTC. The J gene is TRBJ2-4, the V gene TRBV2, with a weak D call TRBD1 (5 bases). Germline CDR1 and CDR2: SNHLY and FYNNEI. CDR3 length: 14 residues. Deletions cut 3 bases from V and 4 bases from J, with 10 bases between.

The V call is TRBV6-5, the J call TRBJ1-5; D gene ambiguous. CDR3 length: 13 residues. Germline CDR1 reads MNHEY; CDR2 reads SVGAGI. V gave up 6 bases and J gave up 5 bases, with 11 bases separating them. CDR3 amino acids: CASRTRSDQPQHF. CDR3 DNA: TGTGCCAGCAGGACCCGGAGCGATCAGCCCCAGCATTTT.

The chain couples TRBV19 to TRBJ2-1; a possible D gene is TRBD1 (6 bases). Trimming took 2 bases from V and 2 from J, leaving 10 bases between them. This CDR3 is built from 15 residues. CDR1 and CDR2 (germline): LNHDA, SQIVND (reference sequence). CDR3 DNA: TGTGCCAGTAGTATAAAACAGGGCACCTACAATGAGCAGTTCTTC. It specifies CASSIKQGTYNEQFF.

The gene calls are TRBV6-5 and TRBJ2-7; TRBD2 aligns across 10 bases. CDR1 is MNHEY and CDR2 is SVGAGI in the germline V gene. V lost 9 bases, J lost 3 bases, and 5 bases stayed unmatched. This CDR3 comprises 13 residues. The CDR3 sequence: CASKLAGSYEQYF. CDR3 coding DNA: TGTGCCAGTAAACTAGCGGGAAGCTACGAGCAGTACTTC.

The chain is built from TRBV28 and TRBJ1-2, with D uncertain. The CDR3 has 14 residues. Germline CDR1 is MDHEN and CDR2 is SYDVKM. Between the trimmed V and J ends, which lost 2 bases and 7 bases, there was a span of 14 bases. The CDR3 DNA reads TGTGCCAGCAGTTTAACCTCCATGGGTACTGGCTACACCTTC. Translating it yields CASSLTSMGTGYTF.

This sequence joins TRBV4-1 and TRBJ2-2; 9 bases fit TRBD2. CDR1 and CDR2 from the germline V gene are MGHRA and YSYEKL. Trimming cost V 2 bases and J 6 bases; bases outside gene matches: 10. This CDR3 region has 17 residues. The CDR3 region is CASSQNSGSRGAGELFF. CDR3 in DNA: TGCGCCAGCAGCCAAAATAGCGGGAGTCGGGGGGCCGGGGAGCTGTTTTTT.

The genes are TRBV7-2 and TRBJ1-1, with D possibly being TRBD1 (5 bases). CDR3 size: 14 residues. Germline values: CDR1 SGHTA, CDR2 FQGNSA. V lost 2 bases and J lost 4, with 11 bases in between. CDR3 loop: CASSLSRGGTEAFF. CDR3 DNA: TGTGCCAGCAGCTTATCCCGGGGGGGCACTGAAGCTTTCTTT.

The chain couples TRBV7-2 to TRBJ1-5, with 7 bases identical to TRBD1. Trimming cost V 4 bases and J 6 bases; bases outside gene matches: 6. Germline CDR1 and CDR2: SGHTA and FQGNSA. CDR3 length: 14 residues. The DNA for the CDR3 is TGTGCCAGCAGCTCGACAGGGCCGGTTCAGCCCCAGCATTTT. Protein sequence: CASSSTGPVQPQHF.

This chain joins TRBV9 and TRBJ2-3; weak D call: TRBD2 (6 bases). The length of the CDR3 is 16 residues. Germline V lookup: CDR1 SGDLS, CDR2 YYNGEE. V lost 0 bases, J lost 3 bases, and 14 bases lay in between. The DNA of the CDR3 is TGTGCCAGCAGCGTAGAAGGAGGAGGAGGGACAGATACGCAGTATTTT. Protein: CASSVEGGGGTDTQYF. Using reference TRBV9 and TRBJ2-3 for the parts outside the CDR3, the full variable domain is DSGVTQTPKHLITATGQRVTLRCSPRSGDLSVYWYQQSLDQGLQFLIQYYNGEERAKGNILERFSAQQFPDLHSELNLSSLELGDSALYFCASSVEGGGGTDTQYFGPGTRLTVL.

V is TRBV9 and J is TRBJ2-1; the match to TRBD2 covers 14 bases. J gave up 2 bases and V 4 bases, and 2 bases lay outside the gene matches. The CDR3 spans 16 residues. Per the germline V gene, CDR1 is SGDLS and CDR2 is YYNGEE. In DNA form, the CDR3 reads TGTGCCAGCAGCACGGGACTAGCGGGAGCCTACAATGAGCAGTTCTTC. It translates to CASSTGLAGAYNEQFF.

The chain employs TRBV3-1 (or the pseudogene TRBV3-2) and TRBJ1-2, with unresolved D. The CDR3 extends over 16 amino acids. The germline V and J ends were trimmed by 2 bases and 4 bases, with 17 bases remaining between them. Germline V gives CDR1 LGHDT, CDR2 YNNKEL (reference sequence). The CDR3: CASSQTNEGRRYGYTF. The CDR3 DNA reads as TGTGCCAGCAGCCAAACGAACGAGGGCCGACGCTATGGCTACACCTTC.